Listed below are T cell receptor beta chains from one sample, sequenced in a study of T cells in Graves' hyperthyroidism and ophthalmopathy. TCRdb independently ran MiXCR on the multiplex PCR reads; one entry per CDR3 protein. This table has 480,000 or so distinct CDR3 sequences, roughly 14% appearing once. Sequenced sample: blood. These receptors came from a woman aged 18-30 years with Graves' hyperthyroidism. Both conserved end residues are part of each CDR3. A D gene is named only where the DNA matches it firmly. Clone size is given for some rows only: seen once, a few or many times, or a class if the clone is expanded.

TRBV4-1	few	TRBJ2-7	NA	CASNRHILSYEQYF	TGCGCCAGCAACCGACACATTTTGTCCTACGAGCAGTACTTC
TRBV6-5	NA	TRBJ2-5	TRBD1	CASSYAGQAWGTQYF	TGTGCCAGCAGTTACGCTGGACAGGCCTGGGGGACCCAGTACTTC
TRBV2	many	TRBJ1-2	NA	CASSEDRDGYTF	TGTGCCAGCAGTGAAGATAGGGATGGCTACACCTTC
TRBV24-1	many	TRBJ2-3	TRBD1	CATSDSKGALTDTQYF	TGTGCCACCAGTGATTCGAAGGGGGCGCTCACAGATACGCAGTATTTT
TRBV27	many	TRBJ2-7	TRBD1	CASSKQGAPTYEQYF	TGTGCCAGCAGTAAGCAGGGGGCCCCTACCTACGAGCAGTACTTC
TRBV19	many	TRBJ1-5	NA	CASSSKFQGQPQHF	TGTGCCAGTAGTAGCAAATTTCAGGGACAGCCCCAGCATTTT
TRBV15	many	TRBJ1-4	NA	CATSRETGEGEKLFF	TGTGCCACCAGCAGAGAAACTGGGGAGGGGGAAAAACTGTTTTTT
TRBV30	NA	TRBJ1-1	TRBD1	CAWSVRGTGGAGNTEAFF	TGTGCCTGGAGTGTACGTGGGACAGGGGGCGCGGGGAACACTGAAGCTTTCTTT
TRBV6-5	NA	TRBJ1-3	NA	CASSYGLATSENTIYF	TGTGCCAGCAGTTACGGCCTGGCAACCTCTGAAAACACCATATATTTT
TRBV20-1	many	TRBJ2-5	TRBD2	CSASGTSGIEGETQYF	TGCAGTGCTAGCGGGACTAGCGGGATTGAGGGGGAGACCCAGTACTTC
TRBV6-8	NA	TRBJ2-3	NA	CASRPDWGEWADTQYF	TGTGCCAGCAGACCAGACTGGGGGGAGTGGGCAGATACGCAGTATTTT
TRBV29-1	NA	TRBJ1-3	NA	CSAWTPYSGNTIYF	TGCAGCGCCTGGACTCCCTACTCTGGAAACACCATATATTTT
TRBV18	few	TRBJ2-1	NA	CASSPVTRGGDNEQFF	TGTGCCAGCTCACCTGTCACGAGGGGGGGAGACAATGAGCAGTTCTTC
TRBV9	few	TRBJ1-5	NA	CASSVGVGDQPQHF	TGTGCCAGCAGCGTAGGCGTGGGAGATCAGCCCCAGCATTTT
TRBV11-2	NA	TRBJ1-1	NA	CASKTVTGEAFF	TGTGCCAGCAAGACCGTTACGGGTGAAGCTTTCTTT
TRBV19	many	TRBJ2-1	TRBD2	CASSGGREGRGDYNEQFF	TGTGCCAGTAGTGGAGGGCGGGAGGGCCGAGGCGATTACAATGAGCAGTTCTTC
TRBV27	many	TRBJ1-1	NA	CASSLGLNTEAFF	TGTGCCAGCAGTTTAGGGCTGAACACTGAAGCTTTCTTT
TRBV15	many	TRBJ2-1	NA	CATSRDPGNNEQFF	TGTGCCACCAGCAGAGATCCAGGAAACAATGAGCAGTTCTTC
TRBV7-3	few	TRBJ1-5	NA	CASSFGLDQPQHF	TGTGCCAGCAGCTTTGGGTTAGATCAGCCCCAGCATTTT
TRBV12-3/TRBV12-4	many	TRBJ2-7	NA	CASLKGDSYEQYF	TGTGCCAGCCTTAAGGGGGACTCCTACGAGCAGTACTTC
TRBV5-1	many	TRBJ2-1	TRBD2	CASSYPPSGSSYNEQFF	TGCGCCAGCAGCTACCCCCCTAGCGGGAGTTCCTACAATGAGCAGTTCTTC
TRBV24-1	many	TRBJ2-1	TRBD2	CATSDTGTRRYNEQFF	TGTGCCACCAGTGATACCGGGACTAGGAGGTACAATGAGCAGTTCTTC
TRBV5-1	many	TRBJ2-2	TRBD2	CATGLAVTGELFF	TGCGCCACGGGACTAGCAGTAACCGGGGAGCTGTTTTTT
TRBV4-2	NA	TRBJ2-3	NA	CASSQDIVDSGGTDTQYF	TGTGCCAGCAGCCAAGATATTGTGGATAGCGGTGGCACAGATACGCAGTATTTT
TRBV4-1	NA	TRBJ1-1	NA	CASSQGGGQMNTEAFF	TGCGCCAGCAGCCAAGGAGGGGGACAAATGAACACTGAAGCTTTCTTT
TRBV7-2	NA	TRBJ1-2	NA	CASSLAVSPGYTF	TGTGCCAGCAGCTTAGCGGTCAGCCCCGGCTACACCTTC
TRBV12-3/TRBV12-4	many	TRBJ2-1	NA	CASSLGTINEQFF	TGTGCCAGCAGTTTGGGGACGATTAATGAGCAGTTCTTC
TRBV24-1	many	TRBJ2-1	NA	CATSDFVGGAGTYNEQFF	TGTGCCACCAGTGATTTCGTGGGGGGAGCGGGGACATACAATGAGCAGTTCTTC
TRBV18	few	TRBJ1-2	TRBD1	CASSRDRKYYGYTF	TGTGCCAGCTCCCGGGACAGGAAGTATTATGGCTACACCTTC
TRBV24-1	NA	TRBJ2-3	NA	CATYSGLSTDTQYF	TGTGCCACCTATAGCGGTTTGAGCACAGATACGCAGTATTTT
TRBV20-1	many	TRBJ2-7	NA	CSARAGLSTYYEQYF	TGCAGTGCTAGAGCAGGGTTAAGTACCTACTACGAGCAGTACTTC
TRBV5-1	NA	TRBJ2-2	NA	CASSQEGWDTGELFF	TGCGCCAGCAGCCAGGAGGGCTGGGACACCGGGGAGCTGTTTTTT
TRBV7-3	many	TRBJ1-1	NA	CASSGRTDTEAFF	TGTGCCAGCTCTGGGCGGACAGACACTGAAGCTTTCTTT
TRBV18	many	TRBJ1-1	NA	CASSPLEAQMNTEAFF	TGTGCCAGCTCACCATTGGAGGCCCAGATGAACACTGAAGCTTTCTTT
TRBV2	medium-sized	TRBJ1-4	NA	CASSPSPGRTNEKLFF	TGTGCCAGCAGTCCGTCCCCGGGTAGGACTAATGAAAAACTGTTTTTT
TRBV5-1	many	TRBJ1-2	NA	CASIDSSNGYTF	TGCGCCAGCATTGACAGCTCGAATGGCTACACCTTC